What follows are 10 T cell receptor beta chains derived from one specimen sequenced in a study of blood T cell repertoires in COVID-19. Generated by immunoSEQ multiplex PCR, the TCRdb table keeps only in-frame clones and is missing some. The sample has 150,000 to 200,000 clones, around nine tenths seen once; the top ten hold roughly 3.6%. The sample consisted of peripheral blood. The receptors stem from a man aged 18-30 years with active or convalescent COVID-19.

CDR3 residues: CATGGLNTEAFF. DNA of the CDR3: TGTGCCACGGGAGGCCTAAACACTGAAGCTTTCTTT. The chain links TRBV28 to TRBJ1-1; D is unresolved. Germline CDR1 is MDHEN and CDR2 is SYDVKM. Trimming cost V 10 bases and J 2 bases, with 11 bases left between them. This CDR3 has 12 amino acids.

This clone was detected only once. The chain is built from TRBV29-1 and TRBJ1-5; D not resolved. The CDR3 sequence is 12 residues long. The ends were cut back, 6 bases at V and 2 bases at J, with 8 bases in the middle. Looked up from germline, CDR1 is SQVTM and CDR2 is ANQGSEA. The CDR3: CSVREGNQPQHF. In nucleotides, the CDR3 is TGCAGCGTCCGAGAGGGCAATCAGCCCCAGCATTTT.

The chain uses TRBV5-1 and TRBJ2-3, with a tentative D call TRBD2 (6 bases). The CDR3 loop spans 16 amino acids. Trimming stripped 1 base from V and 3 bases from J, with 15 bases between. CDR1 and CDR2 from the germline V gene are SGHRS and YFSETQ. The CDR3 DNA follows: TGCGCCAGCAGCTTGCGTTCCGGGGGAGAAACAGATACGCAGTATTTT. Translation: CASSLRSGGETDTQYF. Looking up the rest from reference TRBV5-1 and TRBJ2-3 gives the full variable domain: KAGVTQTPRYLIKTRGQQVTLSCSPISGHRSVSWYQQTPGQGLQFLFEYFSETQRNKGNFPGRFSGRQFSNSRSEMNVSTLELGDSALYLCASSLRSGGETDTQYFGPGTRLTVL.

This rearrangement joins TRBV4-1 to TRBJ2-1, with TRBD2 as a possible D gene (6 bases). This CDR3 is 17 amino acids long. V was pared by 0 bases and J by 0 bases, with 12 bases between. In germline, CDR1 is MGHRA, CDR2 YSYEKL. As DNA, the CDR3 is TGCGCCAGCAGCCAAGAGGGACGGGGGAGCTCCTACAATGAGCAGTTCTTC. Protein: CASSQEGRGSSYNEQFF.

This rearrangement joins TRBV7-9 to TRBJ1-4, with unresolved D. CDR3 length: 15 amino acids. Germline lookup yields CDR1 SEHNR and CDR2 FQNEAQ (reference sequence). The germline V and J ends were trimmed by 2 bases and 4 bases, with 11 bases remaining between them. CDR3 region: CASSLKDRGNEKLFF. The DNA for the CDR3 is TGTGCCAGCAGCTTAAAGGACCGGGGTAATGAAAAACTGTTTTTT. The full variable domain, completed using reference TRBV7-9 and TRBJ1-4, is DTGVSQNPRHKITKRGQNVTFRCDPISEHNRLYWYRQTLGQGPEFLTYFQNEAQLEKSRLLSDRFSAERPKGSFSTLEIQRTEQGDSAMYLCASSLKDRGNEKLFFGSGTQLSVL.

The chain is built from TRBV7-9 and TRBJ1-1, with 7 bases fitting TRBD1. This CDR3 is 16 amino acids long. Germline loops: CDR1 SEHNR, CDR2 FQNEAQ (reference sequence). V was pared by 4 bases and J by 4 bases, with 12 bases of the junction left unmatched. The DNA for the CDR3 is TGTGCCAGCAGCTCCCCGGGACAGCGCCTCTCCACTGAAGCTTTCTTT. Its protein product is CASSSPGQRLSTEAFF.

The chain has TRBV19 and TRBJ2-3; TRBD2 agrees at 8 bases. With 8 bases clipped from V and 7 bases from J, the junction kept 8 bases outside the gene matches. The CDR3 totals 13 residues. The germline V gene has CDR1 LNHDA and CDR2 SQIVND (reference sequence). CDR3 nucleotide sequence: TGTGCCAGTGGAAATCCGGGGGGGAATACGCAGTATTTT. The encoded protein is CASGNPGGNTQYF. The full variable domain, in which reference TRBV19 and TRBJ2-3 provide the parts outside the CDR3, is DGGITQSPKYLFRKEGQNVTLSCEQNLNHDAMYWYRQDPGQGLRLIYYSQIVNDFQKGDIAEGYSVSREKKESFPLTVTSAQKNPTAFYLCASGNPGGNTQYFGPGTRLTVL.

The CDR3 sequence: CASEDSTGLEQYF. The DNA of the CDR3 is TGTGCCAGCGAGGACAGCACGGGGTTGGAGCAGTACTTC. The rearrangement uses TRBV6-6 and TRBJ2-7; D might be TRBD1 (6 bases). The CDR3 is made up of 13 amino acids. Germline CDR1 MNHNY, CDR2 SVGAGI (reference sequence). V lost 8 bases and J lost 7, with 18 bases in between.

Of note for this clone: The sample holds other DNA sequences that translate to the same CDR3. The chain employs TRBV11-3 and TRBJ2-7, with D unclear. This CDR3 has 12 amino acids. Between the trimmed V and J ends, which lost 0 bases and 6 bases, there was a span of 6 bases. The V gene's germline CDR1 is SGHNT and CDR2 YENEEA. Written as DNA, the CDR3 is TGTGCCAGCAGCTTAGACAGGCTCGAGCAGTACTTC. This translates into CASSLDRLEQYF.

The genes are TRBV7-6 and TRBJ2-3, with 11 bases matching TRBD2. V lost 7 bases and J lost 5; bases outside the gene matches: 8. There are 15 residues in the CDR3. The germline gives CDR1 SGHVS, CDR2 FNYEAQ. The CDR3: CASTRSGRAQDTQYF. Here the CDR3 DNA reads TGTGCCAGCACCCGTAGCGGGAGGGCCCAAGATACGCAGTATTTT.